Below are 5 T cell receptor beta chains sequenced from a single sample in a study of blood T cell repertoires in COVID-19. TCRdb's table, derived via immunoSEQ multiplex PCR, lists solely in-frame clones and lacks some. The repertoire consists of 150,000 to 200,000 clones, with over 75% occurring once and the leading ten covering 11%. Material: PBMCs or T cells enriched from blood (not recorded which). These receptors all stem from a middle-aged man who had recovered from COVID-19.

Here the CDR3 DNA reads TGTGCCAGCAGCTTGCGGGGTACGAACACCGGGGAGCTGTTTTTT. It translates to CASSLRGTNTGELFF. The rearrangement joins TRBV5-5 to TRBJ2-2; D may be TRBD2 (5 bases). This CDR3 has 15 residues. Germline CDR1 and CDR2: SGHKS and YYEKEE (reference sequence). V was cut by 1 base and J by 0 bases, with 7 bases left in between. Based on the CDR3 plus reference TRBV5-5 and TRBJ2-2, the full variable domain is DAGVTQSPTHLIKTRGQQVTLRCSPISGHKSVSWYQQVLGQGPQFIFQYYEKEERGRGNFPDRFSARQFPNYSSELNVNALLLGDSALYLCASSLRGTNTGELFFGEGSRLTVL.

This rearrangement joins TRBV2 to TRBJ1-2, with 7 positions matching TRBD1. From germline, CDR1 is SNHLY and CDR2 FYNNEI. CDR3 length: 13 amino acids. V was pared by 5 bases and J by 8 bases, with 8 bases of the junction left unmatched. As DNA, the CDR3 is TGTGCCAGCAGTCCCCGACAGGGTGCGGGCTACACCTTC. This codes for CASSPRQGAGYTF.

This clone was seen once. This chain uses TRBV7-3 with TRBJ2-7, with 7 nucleotides matching TRBD1. V shed 4 bases and J 0 bases; nucleotides not matched to a gene: 6. Germline V CDR1 and CDR2: SGHTA, FQGTGA. The CDR3 has 15 amino acids. CDR3 amino acids: CASSSDRDSSYEQYF. CDR3 sequence (DNA): TGTGCCAGCAGCTCCGACAGGGACAGCTCCTACGAGCAGTACTTC.

The chain couples TRBV19 to TRBJ1-5, with TRBD1 matching 7 bases. Trimming cost V 6 bases and J 3 bases; bases outside gene matches: 5. Germline V gene lookup returns CDR1 LNHDA and CDR2 SQIVND (reference sequence). This CDR3 has 14 amino acids. CDR3 protein: CASSPGQFNQPQHF. CDR3 nucleotides: TGTGCCAGTAGCCCGGGACAGTTCAATCAGCCCCAGCATTTT.

The rearrangement joins TRBV5-1 to TRBJ2-3; 8 bases fit TRBD2. CDR3 size: 17 residues. The J segment lost 2 bases and the V segment lost 2 bases, leaving 10 bases of the junction unmatched. Germline V CDR1 and CDR2: SGHRS, YFSETQ. The CDR3 DNA sequence: TGCGCCAGCAGCTTACCCAGCGGGAGAGGGGCCACAGATACGCAGTATTTT. Amino acids: CASSLPSGRGATDTQYF. The full variable domain, completed using reference TRBV5-1 and TRBJ2-3, is KAGVTQTPRYLIKTRGQQVTLSCSPISGHRSVSWYQQTPGQGLQFLFEYFSETQRNKGNFPGRFSGRQFSNSRSEMNVSTLELGDSALYLCASSLPSGRGATDTQYFGPGTRLTVL.